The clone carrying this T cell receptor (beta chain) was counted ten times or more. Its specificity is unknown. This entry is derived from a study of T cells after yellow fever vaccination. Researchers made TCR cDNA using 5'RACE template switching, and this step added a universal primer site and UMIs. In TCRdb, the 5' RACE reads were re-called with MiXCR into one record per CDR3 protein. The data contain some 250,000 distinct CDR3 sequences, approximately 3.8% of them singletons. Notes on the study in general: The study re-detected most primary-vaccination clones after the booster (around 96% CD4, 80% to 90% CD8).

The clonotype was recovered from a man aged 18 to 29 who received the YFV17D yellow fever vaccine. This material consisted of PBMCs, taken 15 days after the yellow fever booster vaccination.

CDR3 DNA: TGTGCCAGCAGCGCTCGGGACAGGGTGGGCCCAGATACGCAGTATTTT. As protein: CASSARDRVGPDTQYF. The rearrangement joins TRBV11-2 to TRBJ2-3; 9 bases line up with TRBD1. The germline V gene encodes CDR1 SGHAT and CDR2 FQNNGV. The CDR3 is made up of 16 amino acids. Unmatched junction bases numbered 10, after V lost 5 bases and J lost 4 bases.